This entry is about one T cell receptor (beta chain). Using immunoSEQ multiplex PCR, the repertoire was profiled, and TCRdb retains in-frame clones only, with some absent. The sample comprises about 210,000 clones, 88% of which are singletons, and 1.5% to 2% rests with the top ten. The data stem from a study of blood T cell repertoires in COVID-19. Study in general: Acute-phase and convalescent COVID-19 samples originated in the United States, Italy and Spain. T cells, B-cell-depleted T cells, or PBMCs supplied cDNA or gDNA.

CDR1 is ENHRY and CDR2 is SYGVKD in the germline V gene. The CDR3 runs to 16 residues. V shed 6 bases and J shed 2 bases, with 17 bases lying between them. The material sequenced was peripheral blood. The clonotype originates from a man younger than 35 with active or convalescent COVID-19. The rearrangement uses TRBV10-3 and TRBJ2-1, with a weak D call TRBD1 (6 bases). The CDR3 DNA sequence: TGTGCCATCAGGCCCCAGGTCAGGGGCCCCTACAATGAGCAGTTCTTC. This gives the protein CAIRPQVRGPYNEQFF.